A single TCR beta chain is shown here with its context. This sample stems from a study of blood T cell repertoires in COVID-19. Using immunoSEQ multiplex PCR, the repertoire was profiled, and TCRdb retains in-frame clones only, with some absent. The repertoire holds about 300,000 clones, with about 88% as singletons. CDR3 size: 13 residues. V dropped 8 bases and J dropped 3 bases, with 13 bases sitting between them. Germline CDR1 ENHRY, CDR2 SYGVKD. The chain employs TRBV10-3 and TRBJ1-1, with D uncertain. This TCR came from a man between 65 and 85 years old with acute or convalescent COVID-19. Sequencing was performed on peripheral blood. The CDR3 protein is CAIHGGVDTEAFF. The CDR3 nucleotides are TGTGCCATCCATGGAGGTGTTGACACTGAAGCTTTCTTT.